This TCR beta chain was retrieved from a study of radiation and T cells in renal cell carcinoma. General observations from the study: From baseline, blood top tumor clonotypes peaked at 2 weeks post-radiation.

Produced via immunoSEQ multiplex PCR; TCRdb's table is partial and in-frame only. This table has about 78,000 clones, about nine tenths appearing once. V shed 4 bases and J 7 bases; nucleotides not matched to a gene: 5. The CDR3 totals 14 residues. Germline assignment: CDR1 SGHTS and CDR2 YDEGEE. Points on this clone: No antigen is known for it.

The time point: blood 4 weeks post-SBRT, at nephrectomy. Treatment in this sample: 15 Gy SBRT to primary tumor, nephrectomy 4 weeks later. The input for sequencing was blood, taken from a patient whose treatment included radiotherapy and nephrectomy. The receptor was derived from a woman between 65 and 79 years old with renal cell carcinoma. This chain joins TRBV5-8 and TRBJ1-3; TRBD1 aligns across 10 bases. The CDR3 DNA is TGTGCCAGCAGCCCGGGACAGGGGTGGAACACCATATATTTT. As protein: CASSPGQGWNTIYF.